The 31 T cell receptor beta chains listed next were all sequenced from one sample in a study of cytomegalovirus exposure and HLA in healthy donors. The PCR made use of 60 Vbeta and 13 Jbeta primers. The protocol was immunoSEQ multiplex PCR, while the TCRdb copy is restricted to in-frame clones and leaves out a portion. The sample data list under 150,000 clones. The sample comprised PBMCs. The receptors come from a middle-aged man in good health and CMV-seronegative.

This chain joins TRBV7-8 and TRBJ2-7; D is ambiguous. With 0 bases removed from V and 2 bases from J, the gap between germline ends came to 17 bases. Germline V gives CDR1 SGHVS, CDR2 FQNEAQ. This CDR3 is 17 amino acids long. CDR3 sequence (DNA): TGTGCCAGCAGCTTAGCCTCACCGTCGGCGCGGCCCTACGAGCAGTACTTC. It translates to CASSLASPSARPYEQYF.

The genes are TRBV2 and TRBJ1-6; D might be TRBD1 (5 bases). The CDR3 contains 15 residues. Germline CDR1 reads SNHLY; CDR2 reads FYNNEI. V was shortened by 4 bases and J by 4 bases, with 11 bases between the two germline ends. CDR3 amino acids: CASSVRDRYNSPLHF. CDR3 sequence (DNA): TGTGCCAGCAGTGTACGAGACAGATATAATTCACCCCTCCACTTT.

The chain employs TRBV5-4 and TRBJ1-2, with TRBD1 as a possible D gene (5 bases). Trimming cost V 1 base and J 5 bases, with 9 bases left between them. Germline values: CDR1 SGHNT, CDR2 YYREEE (reference sequence). CDR3 size: 13 residues. CDR3 sequence (DNA): TGTGCCAGCAGCTTGATGACAGAGTATGGCTACACCTTC. Amino acids: CASSLMTEYGYTF.

This chain joins TRBV6-5 and TRBJ2-3; 16 bases line up with TRBD2. Germline values: CDR1 MNHEY, CDR2 SVGAGI. V was clipped by 6 bases and J by 4 bases; unmatched bases: 1. The CDR3 is 15 residues long. CDR3 sequence: CASRGTSGGADTQYF. CDR3 DNA: TGTGCCAGCAGGGGGACTAGCGGGGGGGCAGATACGCAGTATTTT.

The V and J genes are TRBV5-1 and TRBJ2-2; 12 bases match TRBD2. V was clipped by 1 base and J by 3 bases; unmatched bases: 4. The CDR3 sequence is 17 residues long. The V gene's germline CDR1 is SGHRS and CDR2 YFSETQ. The CDR3 region is CASSLSASGGDTGELFF. The CDR3 region has the DNA TGCGCCAGCAGCTTGTCGGCTAGCGGGGGGGACACCGGGGAGCTGTTTTTT.

The CDR3 is CASSPPRSNTGELFF. The CDR3 coding sequence is TGCGCCAGCAGCCCACCGAGGTCGAACACCGGGGAGCTGTTTTTT. This sequence joins TRBV4-1 and TRBJ2-2; D gene uncertain. V was shortened by 4 bases and J by 0 bases, with 9 bases between the two germline ends. Germline V lookup: CDR1 MGHRA, CDR2 YSYEKL. CDR3 length: 15 residues.

As DNA, the CDR3 is TGCGCCAGCAGCACTGGGAGACTAGCGGGGTTCTCCTACAATGAGCAGTTCTTC. Protein: CASSTGRLAGFSYNEQFF. V gene TRBV4-1 combines with J gene TRBJ2-1; 11 nucleotides align to TRBD2. Per the germline V gene, CDR1 is MGHRA and CDR2 is YSYEKL. Trimming at V came to 5 bases and at J to 0 bases, leaving 9 bases not matched to a gene. The CDR3 extends over 18 amino acids.

The chain uses TRBV10-3 and TRBJ1-1, with a tentative D call TRBD1 (6 bases). The germline V gene encodes CDR1 ENHRY and CDR2 SYGVKD. The V gene lost 2 bases and the J gene lost 0 bases, with 7 bases spanning the gap. The CDR3 extends over 14 amino acids. The CDR3 nucleotides read TGTGCCATCAGTGAGGGGACATTGAACACTGAAGCTTTCTTT. Translating gives CAISEGTLNTEAFF.

V and J are TRBV11-2 and TRBJ2-7, with 9 bases lining up with TRBD1. V shed 7 bases and J 6 bases; nucleotides not matched to a gene: 10. The CDR3 has 14 residues. The germline gives CDR1 SGHAT, CDR2 FQNNGV. CDR3 loop: CASTKQGAYSEQYF. CDR3 nucleotide sequence: TGTGCCAGCACCAAACAGGGGGCCTACAGCGAGCAGTACTTC.

This sequence joins TRBV7-8 and TRBJ1-1; 9 bases fit TRBD1. Trimming removed 6 bases from V and 5 bases from J; junction bases left unmatched: 10. The CDR3 runs to 15 residues. The germline V gene has CDR1 SGHVS and CDR2 FQNEAQ. CDR3 region: CASSISSTGGTEAFF. The CDR3 DNA reads as TGTGCCAGCAGTATTTCTTCGACAGGGGGTACTGAAGCTTTCTTT.

The CDR3: CATSTKGRGRSTIYF. The CDR3 nucleotides are TGTGCCACCAGCACCAAAGGCAGGGGACGGAGCACCATATATTTT. This sequence joins TRBV15 and TRBJ1-3, with D maybe TRBD1 (6 bases). This CDR3 is 15 amino acids long. V was clipped by 4 bases and J by 9 bases, with 19 bases between them. Germline V lookup: CDR1 LNHNV, CDR2 YYDKDF (reference sequence).

The rearrangement joins TRBV19 to TRBJ2-1, with 8 positions matching TRBD1. Germline-derived CDR1 and CDR2 are LNHDA and SQIVND (reference sequence). The CDR3 is made up of 14 amino acids. The J segment lost 5 bases and the V segment lost 8 bases, leaving 8 bases of the junction unmatched. CDR3 loop: CASSKDRVNNEQFF. The CDR3 region has the DNA TGTGCCAGTTCAAAGGACAGGGTGAACAATGAGCAGTTCTTC.

The gene calls are TRBV14 and TRBJ2-6; tentative D call: TRBD1 (5 bases). Germline CDR1 and CDR2: SGHDN and FVKESK. The CDR3 runs 16 residues. Trimming left V 0 bases short and J 3 bases short, with 9 bases between. CDR3 in amino acids: CASSQEIRDGANVLTF. The CDR3 nucleotides read TGTGCCAGCAGCCAAGAAATCAGGGATGGGGCCAACGTCCTGACTTTC.

The rearrangement links TRBV27 to TRBJ1-4; 7 positions match TRBD1. Germline values: CDR1 MNHEY, CDR2 SMNVEV (reference sequence). Trimming removed 5 bases from V and 4 bases from J; junction bases left unmatched: 7. The CDR3 length is 15 residues. CDR3 nucleotides: TGTGCCAGCAGTATCCGGACAGGCAATAATGAAAAACTGTTTTTT. Amino acids: CASSIRTGNNEKLFF.

The rearrangement uses TRBV7-9 and TRBJ2-7; 7 bases match TRBD1. CDR1 and CDR2 (germline): SEHNR, FQNEAQ (reference sequence). After removal of 4 bases from V and 5 bases from J, the junction contained 5 bases not matched to a gene. The CDR3 contains 13 residues. As DNA, the CDR3 is TGTGCCAGCAGCTCACAGGGGTTCCACGAGCAGTACTTC. Translated: CASSSQGFHEQYF.

The V gene is TRBV7-9, the J gene TRBJ2-3; D may be TRBD2 (5 bases). Germline CDR1 SEHNR, CDR2 FQNEAQ (reference sequence). V dropped 6 bases and J dropped 4 bases, with 8 bases sitting between them. The CDR3 runs to 12 residues. The CDR3: CASSAEADTQYF. CDR3 nucleotide sequence: TGTGCCAGCAGTGCGGAGGCAGATACGCAGTATTTT.

This chain links TRBV19 with TRBJ1-4, with 9 bases aligning to TRBD1. The CDR3 is 14 residues long. Trimming took 5 bases from V and 7 from J; bases not matched to a gene: 5. Germline CDR1 reads LNHDA; CDR2 reads SQIVND (reference sequence). The DNA of the CDR3 is TGTGCCAGTAGTGGTCGGGACAGGGCTGAAAAACTGTTTTTT. Its protein is CASSGRDRAEKLFF.

CDR3 amino acids: CASGLAGLGEQYF. The CDR3 DNA is TGTGCCAGCGGTCTCGCGGGCCTAGGGGAGCAGTACTTC. V gene TRBV5-4 combines with J gene TRBJ2-7; a possible D gene is TRBD2 (5 bases). Germline CDR1 is SGHNT and CDR2 is YYREEE (reference sequence). The length of the CDR3 is 13 residues. V lost 7 bases and J lost 7, with 18 bases in between.

V usage is TRBV5-6 and J usage is TRBJ1-1; D is unclear. This CDR3 spans 13 amino acids. V was pared by 1 base and J by 4 bases, with 8 bases between. Germline CDR1 SGHDT, CDR2 YYEEEE. The CDR3 DNA sequence: TGTGCCAGCAGCTTGCGAGGGAGCACTGAAGCTTTCTTT. Protein product: CASSLRGSTEAFF.

The CDR3 region is CASRGQGETEAFF. In DNA, the CDR3 is TGTGCCAGCAGAGGACAGGGGGAGACTGAAGCTTTCTTT. The V gene is TRBV7-3, the J gene TRBJ1-1; TRBD1 agrees at 10 bases. Per the germline V gene, CDR1 is SGHTA and CDR2 is FQGTGA. V lost 6 bases to trimming and J lost 5 bases; unmatched junction nucleotides: 3. The CDR3 length is 13 residues.

The chain recombines TRBV6-1 with TRBJ1-2, with 9 nucleotides matching TRBD1. Germline-derived CDR1 and CDR2 are MNHNS and SASEGT. This CDR3 is 15 amino acids long. Trimming removed 7 bases from V and 6 bases from J; junction bases left unmatched: 12. CDR3 in DNA: TGTGCCAGCAACCGGGCCGCGGACAGGGGAAATGGCTACACCTTC. This gives the protein CASNRAADRGNGYTF.

The chain joins TRBV12-1 to TRBJ2-5; whether TRBD1, the table's D call, matches the DNA was not checked. TRBV12-1 is classified as a pseudogene. The CDR3 spans 16 residues. CDR3 sequence reads: CASSFPGTGDQETQYF. CDR3 nucleotide sequence: TGTGCCAGCAGCTTCCCCGGGACAGGGGACCAAGAGACCCAGTACTTC.

For the CDR3, the DNA is TGTGCCAGCAGCTTAGCGGGGGCGGACACAGATACGCAGTATTTT. Translating it yields CASSLAGADTDTQYF. V usage is TRBV7-2 and J usage is TRBJ2-3, with D perhaps TRBD1 (6 bases). The CDR3 is made up of 15 amino acids. The germline V gene encodes CDR1 SGHTA and CDR2 FQGNSA. Between the trimmed V and J ends, which lost 0 bases and 2 bases, there was a span of 9 bases.

The chain carries TRBV13 and TRBJ1-1; D gene ambiguous. CDR3 length equals 13 residues. CDR1 is PRHDT and CDR2 is FYEKMQ in the germline V gene (reference sequence). Trimming cost V 1 base and J 1 base, with 4 bases left between them. The CDR3 loop is CASSLAGNTEAFF. The DNA for the CDR3 is TGTGCCAGCAGCTTAGCCGGGAACACTGAAGCTTTCTTT. The complete variable domain, with remaining parts taken from reference TRBV13 and TRBJ1-1, reads AAGVIQSPRHLIKEKRETATLKCYPIPRHDTVYWYQQGPGQDPQFLISFYEKMQSDKGSIPDRFSAQQFSDYHSELNMSSLELGDSALYFCASSLAGNTEAFFGQGTRLTVV.

The chain is built from TRBV7-9 and TRBJ2-1; 8 bases agree with TRBD1. Per the germline V gene, CDR1 is SEHNR and CDR2 is FQNEAQ (reference sequence). The CDR3 totals 14 residues. The trim removed 3 bases at V and 8 bases at J, leaving 6 bases unmatched. CDR3 in DNA: TGTGCCAGCAGCTTGCAGGGGGCTTGGGATGAGCAGTTCTTC. Protein: CASSLQGAWDEQFF.

This chain connects TRBV4-2 to TRBJ2-1; D possibly corresponds to TRBD1 (6 bases). This CDR3 contains 15 residues. Germline loops: CDR1 LGHNA, CDR2 YNFKEQ. The germline V and J ends were trimmed by 2 bases and 7 bases, with 15 bases remaining between them. The CDR3 here is CASSQTSVQGNEQFF. The CDR3 DNA reads TGTGCCAGCAGCCAAACTTCAGTTCAGGGGAATGAGCAGTTCTTC.

The chain employs TRBV5-1 and TRBJ2-5; 10 bases line up with TRBD1. From germline, CDR1 is SGHRS and CDR2 YFSETQ. The CDR3 covers 17 residues. The J segment lost 2 bases and the V segment lost 0 bases, leaving 7 bases of the junction unmatched. The CDR3 DNA sequence: TGCGCCAGCAGCTTGGCGATTGGGACAGGGGCGCAAGAGACCCAGTACTTC. Its translation: CASSLAIGTGAQETQYF.

The chain uses TRBV18 and TRBJ1-4; D may be TRBD1 (5 bases). CDR1 KGHSH and CDR2 LQKENI come from the germline V gene. The CDR3 sequence is 16 residues long. Trimming took 0 bases from V and 7 from J, leaving 15 bases between them. The CDR3 is CASSPPSQLGPEKLFF. The CDR3 DNA sequence: TGTGCCAGCTCACCACCATCTCAGCTGGGGCCTGAAAAACTGTTTTTT.

The chain combines TRBV10-3 with TRBJ2-7, with TRBD2 as a possible D gene (6 bases). V lost 4 bases and J lost 0, with 7 bases in between. This CDR3 spans 13 amino acids. CDR1 is ENHRY, CDR2 SYGVKD, per germline. The CDR3 coding sequence is TGTGCCATCAGTGGCGGGGTCTCCTACGAGCAGTACTTC. It encodes CAISGGVSYEQYF.

The V and J genes are TRBV6-5 and TRBJ1-6; 9 bases align to TRBD1. Germline V lookup: CDR1 MNHEY, CDR2 SVGAGI. The CDR3 runs 13 residues. The ends lost 10 bases at V and 6 bases at J; junction bases unmatched: 4. CDR3 amino acids: CATRQGGNSPLHF. In nucleotides, the CDR3 is TGTGCCACGAGACAGGGGGGTAATTCACCCCTCCACTTT.

The chain joins TRBV18 to TRBJ1-2; D might be TRBD1 (5 bases). V lost 0 bases to trimming and J lost 9 bases, with 17 bases between them. Germline CDR1 and CDR2: KGHSH and LQKENI. This CDR3 has 15 residues. The CDR3 loop reads CASSPPVGRLTSYTF. The CDR3 bases are TGTGCCAGCTCACCACCGGTGGGGCGGCTAACGAGCTACACCTTC.